What follows is one T cell receptor beta chain and its context. The data belong to a study of blood T cell repertoires in COVID-19. Looking at the study overall: Spain, Italy and the United States supplied samples that represented acute and convalescent COVID-19. Nucleic acid was either cDNA or gDNA, and it came from T cells, B-cell-depleted T cells, or PBMCs.

Per the original methods: For nucleated cells, counts were estimated from reference gene primer amplification. Assay used: immunoSEQ multiplex PCR; TCRdb lists only in-frame clones, some missing. V and J calls and clone size are as listed in that table; D and trimming were resolved from the DNA. The sample carries some 51,000 clones, 80% to 95% recorded once. V was shortened by 6 bases and J by 8 bases, with 10 bases between the two germline ends. Germline CDR1 is MNHEY and CDR2 is SMNVEV (reference sequence). The CDR3 runs to 12 residues. J is TRBJ1-4 and V is TRBV27; perhaps TRBD1 as D (5 bases). The specimen sequenced was peripheral blood. This TCR was recovered from a human donor with active COVID-19. The donor label of this sample is uncertain. The CDR3 spells CASRRGKEKLFF. The CDR3 DNA reads as TGTGCCAGCAGACGGGGGAAGGAAAAACTGTTTTTT.